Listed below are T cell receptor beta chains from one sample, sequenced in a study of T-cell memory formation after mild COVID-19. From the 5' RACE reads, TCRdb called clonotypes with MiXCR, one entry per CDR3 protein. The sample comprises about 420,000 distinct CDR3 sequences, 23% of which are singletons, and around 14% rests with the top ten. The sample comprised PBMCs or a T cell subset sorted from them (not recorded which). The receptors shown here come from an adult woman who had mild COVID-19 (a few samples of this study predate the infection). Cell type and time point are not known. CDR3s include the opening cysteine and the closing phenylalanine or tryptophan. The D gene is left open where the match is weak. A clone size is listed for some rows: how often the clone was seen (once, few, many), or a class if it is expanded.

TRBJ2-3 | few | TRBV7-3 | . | CASSPDSLGTDTQYF | TGTGCCAGCAGCCCTGACAGCCTAGGCACAGATACGCAGTATTTT
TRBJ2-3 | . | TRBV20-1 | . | CSASGSTDTQYF | TGCAGTGCTAGTGGCAGCACAGATACGCAGTATTTT
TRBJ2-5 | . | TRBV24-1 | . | CATSGGKGETQYF | TGTGCCACCAGTGGAGGGAAGGGAGAGACCCAGTACTTC
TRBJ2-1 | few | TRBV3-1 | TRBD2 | CASSLAGVHNEQFF | TGTGCCAGCTCTCTAGCGGGAGTCCACAATGAGCAGTTCTTC
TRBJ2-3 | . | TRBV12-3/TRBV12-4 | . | CASSIKQGGTDTQYF | TGTGCCAGCAGTATAAAGCAGGGAGGCACAGATACGCAGTATTTT
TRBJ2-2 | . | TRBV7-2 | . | CASSSSGFANTGELFF | TGTGCCAGCAGCTCTTCAGGGTTCGCGAACACCGGGGAGCTGTTTTTT
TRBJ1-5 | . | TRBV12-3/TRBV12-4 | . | CASSLLTGNNQPQHF | TGTGCCAGCAGTTTGTTGACGGGCAATAATCAGCCCCAGCATTTT
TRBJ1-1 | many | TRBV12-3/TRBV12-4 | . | CASSLGLNTEAFF | TGTGCCAGCAGCCTTGGACTGAACACTGAAGCTTTCTTT
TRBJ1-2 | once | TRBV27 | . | CASSLRGQGYTF | TGTGCCAGCAGTTTGCGGGGGCAAGGCTACACCTTC
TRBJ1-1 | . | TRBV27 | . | CASSLSRVVAEAFF | TGTGCCAGCAGCCTATCGAGGGTGGTGGCTGAAGCTTTCTTT
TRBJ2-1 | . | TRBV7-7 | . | CASSPGTDSFEQFF | TGTGCCAGCAGCCCCGGTACGGACAGCTTTGAGCAGTTCTTC
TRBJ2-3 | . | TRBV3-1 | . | CASSQGDGFTDTQYF | TGTGCCAGCAGCCAAGGAGACGGATTCACAGATACGCAGTATTTT
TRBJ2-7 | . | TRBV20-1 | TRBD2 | CSVERERGFYEQYF | TGCAGTGTAGAGCGAGAGCGGGGGTTCTACGAGCAGTACTTC
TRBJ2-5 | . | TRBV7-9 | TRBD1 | CASSLTGGSQETQYF | TGTGCCAGCAGCCTCACAGGGGGCAGCCAAGAGACCCAGTACTTC
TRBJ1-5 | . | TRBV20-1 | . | CSARDRPLRGEGNQPQHF | TGCAGTGCTAGAGATCGGCCCCTCCGGGGGGAGGGCAATCAGCCCCAGCATTTT
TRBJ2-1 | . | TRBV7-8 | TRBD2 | CASSPRRLAGGSYNEQFF | TGTGCCAGCAGCCCCCGGCGTCTAGCGGGAGGGTCCTACAATGAGCAGTTCTTC
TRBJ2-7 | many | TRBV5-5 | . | CASRYTPSMDEQYF | TGTGCCAGCAGGTATACCCCTAGTATGGACGAGCAGTACTTC
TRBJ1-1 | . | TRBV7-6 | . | CASSFSGGQAFF | TGTGCCAGCAGTTTCTCGGGGGGGCAGGCTTTCTTT
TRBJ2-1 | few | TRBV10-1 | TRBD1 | CVPGTGGHNEQFF | TGCGTGCCCGGGACAGGGGGCCACAATGAGCAGTTCTTC
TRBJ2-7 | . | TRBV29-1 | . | CSVELSYEQYF | TGCAGCGTTGAATTGTCCTACGAGCAGTACTTC
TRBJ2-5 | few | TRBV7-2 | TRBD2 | CASSLGLAGPETQYF | TGTGCCAGCAGCTTGGGACTAGCGGGACCAGAGACCCAGTACTTC
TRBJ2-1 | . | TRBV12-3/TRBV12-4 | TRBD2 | CASEGAGGQYEQFF | TGTGCCAGCGAAGGAGCGGGGGGGCAATATGAGCAGTTCTTC
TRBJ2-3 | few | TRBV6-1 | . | CASSGGRDADTQYF | TGTGCCAGCAGTGGGGGCAGGGACGCAGATACGCAGTATTTT
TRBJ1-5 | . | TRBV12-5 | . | CASGLVYGGGYNQPQHF | TGTGCTAGTGGTTTGGTATACGGCGGCGGCTACAATCAGCCCCAGCATTTT
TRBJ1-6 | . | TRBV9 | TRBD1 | CASSAGQGAYYSPLHF | TGTGCCAGCAGCGCAGGACAGGGGGCCTATTATTCACCCCTCCACTTT
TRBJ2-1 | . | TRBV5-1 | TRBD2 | CASSLVLAGGAHEQFF | TGCGCCAGCAGCTTGGTACTAGCGGGGGGGGCCCATGAGCAGTTCTTC